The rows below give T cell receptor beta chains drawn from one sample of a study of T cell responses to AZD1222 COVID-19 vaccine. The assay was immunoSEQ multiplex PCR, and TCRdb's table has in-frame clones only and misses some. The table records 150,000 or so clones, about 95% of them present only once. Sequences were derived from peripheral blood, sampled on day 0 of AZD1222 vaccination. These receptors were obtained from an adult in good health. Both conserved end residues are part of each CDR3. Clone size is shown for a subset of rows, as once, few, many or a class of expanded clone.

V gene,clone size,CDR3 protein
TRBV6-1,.,CASSDSGGPNYGYTF
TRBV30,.,CAWSGRRNQPQHF
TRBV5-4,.,CASSSLQANEKLFF
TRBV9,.,CASNLGGGGSPLHF
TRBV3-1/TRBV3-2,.,CASSQAGGVKYSPLHF
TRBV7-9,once,CASSSSRTEAFF
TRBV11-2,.,CASSSLVSGETQYF
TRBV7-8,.,CASRALAGPSSYNEQFF
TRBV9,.,CASSTSGTSTDTQYF
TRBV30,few,CAWSTGVLSYEQYF
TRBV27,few,CASSRPPGQGKGNEKLFF
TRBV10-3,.,CAISESGGAEAFF
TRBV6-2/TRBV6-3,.,CASSEDRGYGYTF
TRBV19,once,CASSIGPSATGELFF
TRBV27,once,CATSGGFNNSPLHF
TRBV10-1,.,CAGYLQEGRYNEQFF
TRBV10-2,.,CASTGVSGNTIYF
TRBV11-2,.,CASSTRQGLRQETQYF
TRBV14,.,CASSPPSGTLRTNEKLFF
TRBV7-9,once,CASSLVSDEQFF
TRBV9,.,CASSVRTGGTDTQYF
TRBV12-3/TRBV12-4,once,CASSLEGNTEAFF
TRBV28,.,CASSSLRHVSVPTEAFF
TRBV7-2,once,CASSLAGPSTDTQYF
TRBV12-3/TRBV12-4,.,CAISWGYGYTF
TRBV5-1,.,CASSLGTGGTNEKLFF
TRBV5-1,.,CASSPAGGVSGYTF
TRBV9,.,CASSVPDGGPNYGYTF
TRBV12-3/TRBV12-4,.,CASSQEDTQYF
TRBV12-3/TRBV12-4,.,CASLGQADRWLF
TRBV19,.,CASRAGTANEAFF
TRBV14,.,CASSQGLRPAETGAAFF
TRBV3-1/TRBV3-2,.,CASSAQTSGRAGSAFF
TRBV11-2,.,CASSSSGQGLEQYF
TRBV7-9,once,CASSLGREGLTEQFF
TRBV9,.,CASSAAFSYGDGYTF
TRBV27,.,CASSGTGGLYSNQPQHF
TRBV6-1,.,CASSEALGTGNYGYTF
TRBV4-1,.,CASSQENSPLHF
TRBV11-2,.,CASSLVGREGQYF
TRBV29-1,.,CSYRGLTDTQYF
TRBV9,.,CASSVGREVPEQFF
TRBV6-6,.,CASSPEGERDSPLHF